This T cell receptor beta chain was sequenced for a study of regulatory T cells in long-lasting Graves disease. Findings of the study overall: Newly diagnosed Graves' patients had higher TCR diversity than persistent ones.

Building of the TCR beta libraries involved iRepertoire HTBI primers and Arm-PCR of CDR3 regions. TCRdb used MiXCR to reprocess the multiplex PCR reads, holding one entry per CDR3 protein. The sample yields 350,000 to 500,000 distinct CDR3 sequences, 12% to 15% seen once. Time point in this sample: newly diagnosed GD, antithyroid drugs for less than 3 months. TCR sequences were obtained from RNA taken from PBMCs. The CDR3 contains 20 residues. After removal of 2 bases from V and 0 bases from J, the junction contained 15 bases not matched to a gene. Germline lookup yields CDR1 MDHEN and CDR2 SYDVKM. At least ten counts were recorded for this clonotype. What it binds is unknown. The same data also went into a second study, on T cells in Graves' hyperthyroidism and ophthalmopathy. That paper notes: Diagnosing involved the use of clinical symptoms, serum thyroxine and TRAb, thyroid ultrasound and orbital computed tomography.

The sequence was obtained from a woman aged 45 to 65 with Graves disease. The chain carries TRBV28 and TRBJ2-1, with TRBD2 identical over 8 bases. Source: peripheral blood mononuclear cells (PBMCs), taken at new diagnosis, from a patient treated with antithyroid drugs. CDR3: CASSLTFSGIMLSSYNEQFF. CDR3 nucleotide sequence: TGTGCCAGCAGTTTAACATTTAGCGGGATAATGTTGAGCTCCTACAATGAGCAGTTCTTC.